This TCR beta chain was identified in a study of T-cell reconstitution after alpha-beta-depleted transplantation in children. Unique molecular identifiers were incorporated during preparation of the TCRbeta library. TCRdb itself ran the PCR reads through MiXCR, one entry per CDR3 protein. Of fewer than 400,000 distinct CDR3 sequences in the sample, approximately 20% were seen once. After removal of 6 bases from V and 2 bases from J, the junction contained 22 bases not matched to a gene. The germline V gene encodes CDR1 SQVTM and CDR2 ANQGSEA. The CDR3 extends over 19 amino acids. The source of this sequence is a human donor who donated a stem cell graft to a child with acute myeloid leukemia. The rearrangement uses TRBV29-1 and TRBJ2-5; TRBD2 aligns across 9 bases. The sequencing used PBMCs from the stem cell graft donor, collected from the stem cell graft. The CDR3 loop is CSVALQGFSGSLGQETQYF. The CDR3 DNA follows: TGCAGCGTCGCCTTACAGGGATTTAGCGGGAGTCTAGGGCAAGAGACCCAGTACTTC.